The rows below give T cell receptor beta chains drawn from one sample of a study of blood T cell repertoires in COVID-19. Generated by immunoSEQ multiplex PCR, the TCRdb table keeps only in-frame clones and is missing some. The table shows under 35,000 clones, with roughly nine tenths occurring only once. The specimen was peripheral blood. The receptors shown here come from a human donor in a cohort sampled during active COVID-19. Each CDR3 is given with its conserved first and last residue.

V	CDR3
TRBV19	CASSIEGGRTPLHF
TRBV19	CASKGFQRTVYGYTF
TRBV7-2	CASSSLGTASTDTQYF
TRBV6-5	CASSYSVRPNQPQHF
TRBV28	CANPPRRLPMNTEAFF
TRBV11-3	CASSLTGEAEAFF
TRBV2	CASSPVITQYF
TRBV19	CASRDRSGNTIYF
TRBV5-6	CASSLWETLGTGELFF
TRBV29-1	CSVADAGTEAFF
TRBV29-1	CSVLGGTEAFF
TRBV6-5	CASSTGTGGRNTIYF
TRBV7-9	CASSLSGGFNEKLFF
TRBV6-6	CASSYSGQSLHF
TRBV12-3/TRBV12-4	CASSPGEYGYTF
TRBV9	CASSVRGGANTGELFF
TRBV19	CASSPAYNSPLHF
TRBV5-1	CASSRDRVNTGELFF
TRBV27	CASSYLGRTGIEQYF
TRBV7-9	CAYSKTGETQYF
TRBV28	CASSFQGSAEQFF
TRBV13	CASSQGTGGLDEQFF